This entry lists 22 T cell receptor beta chains sequenced from one sample in a study of shared clonotypes between healthy human individuals. Sequenced by immunoSEQ multiplex PCR; TCRdb stores in-frame clones only, minus some. Of approximately 340,000 clones listed, about 74% are singletons. The sample consisted of memory CD4+ T cells sorted from blood. Described subset: CD45RA-negative fraction. These receptors were taken from a man aged 30-40 years in good health.

The chain has TRBV18 and TRBJ2-7, with D possibly being TRBD1 or TRBD2 (6 bases each). Trimming took off 5 bases at V and 3 bases at J, with 11 bases between the two ends. Germline V gives CDR1 KGHSH, CDR2 LQKENI. This CDR3 spans 13 amino acids. The CDR3 nucleotides read TGTGCCAGCTCAGGGGGGACATTCTACGAGCAGTACTTC. This sequence encodes CASSGGTFYEQYF.

The chain has TRBV11-2 and TRBJ2-3, with D maybe TRBD1 (5 bases). This CDR3 contains 15 residues. The V end lost 0 bases, the J end lost 1 base, and 8 bases lay between the germline ends. Per the germline V gene, CDR1 is SGHAT and CDR2 is FQNNGV. Here the CDR3 DNA reads TGTGCCAGCAGCTTAGAATCCAGGGGCACAGATACGCAGTATTTT. Residues: CASSLESRGTDTQYF.

The V call is TRBV5-5, the J call TRBJ1-1; no reliable D call. Trimming cost V 2 bases and J 5 bases, with 16 bases left between them. CDR3 size: 15 residues. Per germline, CDR1 SGHKS and CDR2 YYEKEE (reference sequence). DNA of the CDR3: TGTGCCAGCAGCTTAGCCCCTATAGAGGGAACTGAAGCTTTCTTT. It is translated as CASSLAPIEGTEAFF.

CDR3 in DNA: TGTGCCAGCAGCCCCCTAAGACAGTTCCCAACTAATGAAAAACTGTTTTTT. It encodes CASSPLRQFPTNEKLFF. The gene calls are TRBV7-8 and TRBJ1-4; TRBD1 is a possible D gene (5 bases). There are 17 residues in the CDR3. Per the germline V gene, CDR1 is SGHVS and CDR2 is FQNEAQ. The V gene lost 5 bases and the J gene lost 0 bases, with 16 bases spanning the gap.

The chain links TRBV7-6 to TRBJ1-3, with no clear D. The V gene's germline CDR1 is SGHVS and CDR2 FNYEAQ. CDR3 size: 13 residues. Trimming stripped 5 bases from V and 3 bases from J, with 8 bases between. The CDR3 here is CASSPKVGNTIYF. The CDR3, as DNA: TGTGCCAGCAGCCCAAAGGTTGGAAACACCATATATTTT.

CDR3 sequence (DNA): TGTGCCAGCAGCTTGGCCCTAGACAGAATTGGAGGCTTCTTC. Translation gives CASSLALDRIGGFF. This chain links TRBV5-6 with TRBJ2-1, with D perhaps being TRBD1 or TRBD2 (5 bases each). V lost 0 bases, J lost 16 bases, and 20 bases lay in between. Germline lookup yields CDR1 SGHDT and CDR2 YYEEEE. The CDR3 length is 14 residues.

The chain links TRBV2 to TRBJ1-5; D is perhaps TRBD1 (5 bases). Looked up from germline, CDR1 is SNHLY and CDR2 is FYNNEI. V shed 6 bases and J shed 2 bases, with 14 bases lying between them. CDR3 length equals 15 residues. CDR3 loop: CASSGGGVGNQPQHF. The CDR3 DNA is TGTGCCAGCAGCGGGGGAGGGGTTGGCAATCAGCCCCAGCATTTT.

The rearrangement joins TRBV2 to TRBJ1-5, with TRBD1 matching 7 bases. V lost 0 bases, J lost 8 bases, and 7 bases stayed unmatched. The length of the CDR3 is 15 residues. Germline CDR1 reads SNHLY; CDR2 reads FYNNEI. The DNA of the CDR3 is TGTGCCAGCAGTGAAGCCGCAGGGGGTTGGAAGCCCCAGCATTTT. This sequence encodes CASSEAAGGWKPQHF.

On this clone itself: Other nucleotide sequences from this sample produce the same CDR3. The chain carries TRBV9 and TRBJ2-2, with TRBD1 matching 9 bases. Losses at the gene ends were 0 bases for V and 5 bases for J; bases not matched to a gene: 2. Germline CDR1 is SGDLS and CDR2 is YYNGEE. The CDR3 loop spans 15 amino acids. As DNA, the CDR3 is TGTGCCAGCAGCGTAGGGGGACAGGGTACCGGGGAGCTGTTTTTT. It codes for CASSVGGQGTGELFF.

V and J are TRBV2 and TRBJ1-4; no reliable D call. This CDR3 spans 12 amino acids. CDR1 and CDR2 from the germline V gene are SNHLY and FYNNEI. Deletions cut 6 bases from V and 8 bases from J, with 10 bases between. CDR3 nucleotide sequence: TGTGCCAGCAGCTACGAGGAGGAAAAACTGTTTTTT. It yields the protein CASSYEEEKLFF.

As for this clone: A read error may produce the germline difference seen at one junction end. This chain links TRBV2 with TRBJ2-5; D uncertain. Germline V CDR1 and CDR2: SNHLY, FYNNEI. The CDR3 contains 12 residues. As DNA, the CDR3 is TGTGCCAGCAGTGTCGACCACGAGACCCAGTACTTC. It codes for CASSVDHETQYF. Drawing the rest from reference TRBV2 and TRBJ2-5, the complete variable domain is EPEVTQTPSHQVTQMGQEVILRCVPISNHLYFYWYRQILGQKVEFLVSFYNNEISEKSEIFDDQFSVERPDGSNFTLKIRSTKLEDSAMYFCASSVDHETQYFGPGTRLLVL.

As concerns this clone: The sample holds other DNA sequences that translate to the same CDR3. The V gene is TRBV28, the J gene TRBJ1-5; 7 bases fit TRBD1. Germline V gene sequence: CDR1 MDHEN, CDR2 SYDVKM. Trimming cost V 5 bases and J 0 bases; bases outside gene matches: 7. The CDR3 totals 16 residues. CDR3 residues: CASSPGGRDSNQPQHF. DNA of the CDR3: TGTGCCAGCAGTCCAGGGGGGCGAGATAGCAATCAGCCCCAGCATTTT.

The chain links TRBV11-2 to TRBJ2-5; 10 bases are shared with TRBD2. Germline CDR1 reads SGHAT; CDR2 reads FQNNGV. With V trimmed by 5 bases and J by 4 bases, 10 bases remained unmatched. There are 16 residues in the CDR3. The CDR3 spells CASSLRSSGSRETQYF. Here the CDR3 DNA reads TGTGCCAGCAGCCTCCGCTCTAGCGGGAGCCGAGAGACCCAGTACTTC.

The chain combines TRBV18 with TRBJ1-2; 7 bases are shared with TRBD1. The CDR3 is made up of 13 amino acids. The germline V gene has CDR1 KGHSH and CDR2 LQKENI. V shed 5 bases and J 7 bases; nucleotides not matched to a gene: 7. This CDR3 is CASSSQGRGGYTF. DNA for the CDR3: TGTGCCAGCTCATCACAGGGGAGAGGTGGCTACACCTTC.

V and J are TRBV11-2 and TRBJ2-7; D unresolved. V was pared by 2 bases and J by 1 base, with 6 bases between. There are 13 residues in the CDR3. The germline CDR1 and CDR2 sequences are SGHAT and FQNNGV. CDR3 protein: CASSLRHSYEQYF. In DNA form, the CDR3 reads TGTGCCAGCAGCTTAAGGCATTCCTACGAGCAGTACTTC.

The chain is built from TRBV9 and TRBJ2-2, with D tentatively TRBD1 or TRBD2 (7 bases each). The CDR3 spans 18 residues. Germline V CDR1 and CDR2: SGDLS, YYNGEE. Trimming stripped 0 bases from V and 6 bases from J, with 21 bases between. DNA of the CDR3: TGTGCCAGCAGCGTAGAGTCAGGCAGGGGGAGGGCCGCCGGGGAGCTGTTTTTT. This translates into CASSVESGRGRAAGELFF.

This clone was picked up a small number of times. The chain combines TRBV27 with TRBJ1-5, with unresolved D. Trimming removed 8 bases from V and 4 bases from J, with 15 bases in between. Germline CDR1 and CDR2: MNHEY and SMNVEV (reference sequence). This CDR3 is built from 14 residues. The CDR3 sequence: CASPTGLSNQPQHF. The CDR3 DNA reads as TGTGCCAGCCCAACCGGACTTTCTAATCAGCCCCAGCATTTT.

J is TRBJ2-5 and V is TRBV19; tentatively, D is TRBD2 (6 bases). This CDR3 comprises 12 residues. The V and J ends lost 3 bases and 9 bases respectively, with 11 bases between them. CDR1 and CDR2 from the germline V gene are LNHDA and SQIVND (reference sequence). This CDR3 is CASSMVGGAQYF. Here the CDR3 DNA reads TGTGCCAGTAGTATGGTCGGCGGGGCCCAGTACTTC. The full variable domain, in which reference TRBV19 and TRBJ2-5 provide the parts outside the CDR3, is DGGITQSPKYLFRKEGQNVTLSCEQNLNHDAMYWYRQDPGQGLRLIYYSQIVNDFQKGDIAEGYSVSREKKESFPLTVTSAQKNPTAFYLCASSMVGGAQYFGPGTRLLVL.

The CDR3 sequence is CASSLQARSKAFF. The CDR3 region has the DNA TGTGCCAGCAGTTTACAGGCTCGGTCTAAAGCTTTCTTT. The chain is built from TRBV27 and TRBJ1-1, with D hard to call. V was shortened by 2 bases and J by 9 bases, with 13 bases between the two germline ends. Germline-derived CDR1 and CDR2 are MNHEY and SMNVEV (reference sequence). This CDR3 is built from 13 residues.

In its sample, this clone was seen once. V usage is TRBV4-1 and J usage is TRBJ2-2; the D is unclear. Germline V CDR1 and CDR2: MGHRA, YSYEKL. The CDR3 consists of 15 residues. Trimming cost V 0 bases and J 5 bases, with 10 bases left between them. The CDR3 region has the DNA TGCGCCAGCAGCCAAGAGGGGTCGTTTACCGGGGAGCTGTTTTTT. This sequence encodes CASSQEGSFTGELFF.

The chain carries TRBV10-3 and TRBJ1-1; D unclear. Trimming took off 5 bases at V and 5 bases at J, with 12 bases between the two ends. This CDR3 contains 13 residues. Germline values: CDR1 ENHRY, CDR2 SYGVKD. The CDR3 spells CAISTGGRTEAFF. The CDR3 bases are TGTGCCATCAGTACGGGTGGGCGAACTGAAGCTTTCTTT.

The chain carries TRBV4-1 and TRBJ2-1; D not certain. Germline CDR1 is MGHRA and CDR2 is YSYEKL. This CDR3 comprises 15 residues. Trimming took 8 bases from V and 1 from J, leaving 15 bases between them. Here the CDR3 DNA reads TGCGCCAGCCCCCTACGGCAGATGTCCTACAATGAGCAGTTCTTC. Amino acids: CASPLRQMSYNEQFF.